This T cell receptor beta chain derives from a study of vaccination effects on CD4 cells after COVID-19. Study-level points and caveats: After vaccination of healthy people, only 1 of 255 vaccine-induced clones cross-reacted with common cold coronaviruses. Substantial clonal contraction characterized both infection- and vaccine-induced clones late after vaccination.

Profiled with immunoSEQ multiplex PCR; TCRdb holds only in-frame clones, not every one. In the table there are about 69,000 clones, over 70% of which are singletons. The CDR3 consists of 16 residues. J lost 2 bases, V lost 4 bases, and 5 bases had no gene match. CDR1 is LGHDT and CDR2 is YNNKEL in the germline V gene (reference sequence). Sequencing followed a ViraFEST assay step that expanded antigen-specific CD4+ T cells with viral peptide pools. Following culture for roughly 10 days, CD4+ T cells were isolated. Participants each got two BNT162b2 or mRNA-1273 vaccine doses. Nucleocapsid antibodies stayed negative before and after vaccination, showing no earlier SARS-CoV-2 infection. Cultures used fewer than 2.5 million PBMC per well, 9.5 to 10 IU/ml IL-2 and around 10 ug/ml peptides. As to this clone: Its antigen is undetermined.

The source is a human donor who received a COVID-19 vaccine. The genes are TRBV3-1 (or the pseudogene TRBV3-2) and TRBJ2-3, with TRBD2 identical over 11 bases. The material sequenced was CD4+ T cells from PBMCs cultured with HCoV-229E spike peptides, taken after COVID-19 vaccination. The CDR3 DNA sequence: TGTGCCAGCAGCCGCCAACTAGCGGGGGCCACAGATACGCAGTATTTT. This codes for CASSRQLAGATDTQYF.